These 14 T cell receptor beta chains came from one sample sequenced in a study of blood T cell repertoires in COVID-19. The protocol was immunoSEQ multiplex PCR, while the TCRdb copy is restricted to in-frame clones and leaves out a portion. The table lists roughly 340,000 clones, more than 70% of them singletons. What was sequenced was PBMCs or T cells enriched from blood (not recorded which). The origin of the receptors is a man aged 40-55 years in a cohort exposed to, infected with or recovered from COVID-19 (not recorded which).

The chain is built from TRBV24-1 and TRBJ2-6; D is unclear. Germline CDR1 is KGHDR and CDR2 is SFDVKD. V shed 4 bases and J shed 0 bases, with 6 bases lying between them. The CDR3 has 15 residues. Here the CDR3 reads CATSDPNSGANVLTF. The DNA for the CDR3 is TGTGCCACCAGTGACCCCAACTCTGGGGCCAACGTCCTGACTTTC.

The J gene is TRBJ2-5, the V gene TRBV6-5, with a weak D call TRBD2 (6 bases). The length of the CDR3 is 13 residues. CDR1 and CDR2 (germline): MNHEY, SVGAGI. Trimming left V 7 bases short and J 4 bases short, with 13 bases between. Here the CDR3 DNA reads TGTGCCAGCAAGAAGGTGGGGGGAGAGACCCAGTACTTC. Protein: CASKKVGGETQYF.

This clone has more than one count but fewer than ten. V gene TRBV6-1 combines with J gene TRBJ1-4; TRBD1 matches at 9 bases. The CDR3 totals 16 residues. In germline, CDR1 is MNHNS, CDR2 SASEGT. The V gene end was trimmed by 4 bases and the J gene end by 3 bases; junction bases not matched to a gene: 6. CDR3 loop: CASSGRQGVANEKLFF. The CDR3 bases are TGTGCCAGCAGTGGAAGACAGGGGGTCGCTAATGAAAAACTGTTTTTT.

This clone has just a few counts. The CDR3 loop reads CASSLAGAAGYTF. CDR3 DNA sequence: TGCGCCAGCAGCTTGGCAGGGGCCGCCGGCTACACCTTC. V and J are TRBV5-1 and TRBJ1-2; tentatively, D is TRBD1 (6 bases). V lost 0 bases and J 8 bases, leaving 11 bases between the germline ends. The CDR3 is made up of 13 amino acids. Germline-derived CDR1 and CDR2 are SGHRS and YFSETQ.

The count of this clone is one. This chain joins TRBV28 and TRBJ1-3; no clear D gene. V lost 8 bases, J lost 0 bases, and 14 bases lay in between. The CDR3 consists of 15 residues. Germline loops: CDR1 MDHEN, CDR2 SYDVKM. The CDR3 is CASARNPSSGNTIYF. The CDR3 region has the DNA TGTGCCAGCGCCCGGAATCCTAGCTCTGGAAACACCATATATTTT. Looking up the rest from reference TRBV28 and TRBJ1-3 gives the full variable domain: DVKVTQSSRYLVKRTGEKVFLECVQDMDHENMFWYRQDPGLGLRLIYFSYDVKMKEKGDIPEGYSVSREKKERFSLILESASTNQTSMYLCASARNPSSGNTIYFGEGSWLTVV.

The chain couples TRBV6-1 to TRBJ1-5; D is undetermined. The V and J ends lost 3 bases and 3 bases respectively, with 9 bases between them. Germline-derived CDR1 and CDR2 are MNHNS and SASEGT. The CDR3 contains 14 residues. The chain's CDR3 is CASSELQANQPQHF. The CDR3, as DNA: TGTGCCAGCAGTGAGCTCCAGGCCAATCAGCCCCAGCATTTT.

The chain joins TRBV28 to TRBJ1-3; 7 bases are a match to TRBD1. V lost 6 bases to trimming and J lost 6 bases; unmatched junction nucleotides: 8. CDR1 and CDR2 (germline): MDHEN, SYDVKM. CDR3 size: 14 residues. The CDR3 is CASRKGAGENTIYF. The CDR3, as DNA: TGTGCCAGCAGGAAGGGGGCTGGGGAAAACACCATATATTTT. Full variable domain (remainder filled in from reference TRBV28 and TRBJ1-3): DVKVTQSSRYLVKRTGEKVFLECVQDMDHENMFWYRQDPGLGLRLIYFSYDVKMKEKGDIPEGYSVSREKKERFSLILESASTNQTSMYLCASRKGAGENTIYFGEGSWLTVV.

CDR3 DNA: TGTGCCAGCAGTTACGGACTAGCGGGTACCTACGAGCAGTACTTC. This sequence encodes CASSYGLAGTYEQYF. This sequence joins TRBV6-2 or TRBV6-3 and TRBJ2-7; 11 positions agree with TRBD2. The CDR3 runs 15 residues. Trimming removed 2 bases from V and 2 bases from J; junction bases left unmatched: 2. In germline, CDR1 is MNHEY, CDR2 SVGEGT.

As for this clone: At one of its ends the junction is not consistent with the germline gene, which may arise from a read error. This chain uses TRBV7-3 with TRBJ1-2; 10 nucleotides match TRBD1. In germline, CDR1 is SGHTA, CDR2 FQGTGA. The CDR3 totals 15 residues. Written as DNA, the CDR3 is TGTGCCAGCAGCTCAGGGACAGGGGATGAATATGGCAACACCTTC. Translation gives CASSSGTGDEYGNTF.

This sequence joins TRBV3-1 (or the pseudogene TRBV3-2) and TRBJ1-3; 9 nucleotides agree with TRBD1. J was trimmed by 0 bases and V by 3 bases; bases with no gene match: 6. The CDR3 has 17 residues. The germline gives CDR1 LGHDT, CDR2 YNNKEL (reference sequence). The CDR3 DNA reads TGTGCCAGCAGCCACGGCCCGACAGGGGGCTCTGGAAACACCATATATTTT. This encodes CASSHGPTGGSGNTIYF.

This chain links TRBV4-2 with TRBJ1-2, with 9 nucleotides matching TRBD1. The CDR3 loop spans 13 amino acids. Unmatched junction bases numbered 5, after V lost 6 bases and J lost 6 bases. In germline, CDR1 is LGHNA, CDR2 YNFKEQ. As DNA, the CDR3 is TGTGCCAGCAGGACCGGGACAGGGAATGGCTACACCTTC. Residues: CASRTGTGNGYTF.

This clone was observed a few times. As DNA, the CDR3 is TGTGCCAGCAGTTTTTTGGCCAATGAAAAACTGTTTTTT. Translated, it gives CASSFLANEKLFF. The chain joins TRBV28 to TRBJ1-4; D unresolved. The CDR3 spans 13 residues. CDR1 and CDR2 (germline): MDHEN, SYDVKM. V lost 3 bases and J 5 bases, leaving 7 bases between the germline ends. The whole variable domain, filled in from reference TRBV28 and TRBJ1-4, reads DVKVTQSSRYLVKRTGEKVFLECVQDMDHENMFWYRQDPGLGLRLIYFSYDVKMKEKGDIPEGYSVSREKKERFSLILESASTNQTSMYLCASSFLANEKLFFGSGTQLSVL.

The rearrangement links TRBV15 to TRBJ2-7; D call uncertain. V lost 0 bases, J lost 2 bases, and 14 bases lay in between. This CDR3 comprises 16 residues. Per the germline V gene, CDR1 is LNHNV and CDR2 is YYDKDF (reference sequence). The CDR3 loop reads CATSRDKSETAYEQYF. The CDR3, as DNA: TGTGCCACCAGCAGAGATAAAAGCGAGACCGCCTACGAGCAGTACTTC. The whole variable domain, remainder taken from reference TRBV15 and TRBJ2-7, is DAMVIQNPRYQVTQFGKPVTLSCSQTLNHNVMYWYQQKSSQAPKLLFHYYDKDFNNEADTPDNFQSRRPNTSFCFLDIRSPGLGDTAMYLCATSRDKSETAYEQYFGPGTRLTVT.

This clone was detected a few times. This chain uses TRBV19 with TRBJ1-5; 7 nucleotides agree with TRBD1. This CDR3 comprises 15 residues. J lost 4 bases, V lost 6 bases, and 9 bases had no gene match. Germline V CDR1 and CDR2: LNHDA, SQIVND (reference sequence). The CDR3, as DNA: TGTGCCAGTAGGAATTTACAGGGGTTAAATCAGCCCCAGCATTTT. It translates to CASRNLQGLNQPQHF.